This T cell receptor (beta chain) was sequenced for a study of Graves' ophthalmopathy and Graves' hyperthyroidism. Whole-study context: Blood was drawn at initial diagnosis, before any treatment.

The authors amplified TCR beta CDR3 regions, and they did so from RNA transcripts for repertoire sequencing. First-round RT-PCR with HTBI primers preceded a second-round multiplex PCR. TCRdb redid the calling of the multiplex PCR reads with MiXCR, one entry per CDR3 protein. This sample yields approximately 480,000 distinct CDR3 sequences, of which over 13% are seen a single time; around 9.8% belongs to the top ten. The table lists this clonotype with many counts. Ineligible for inclusion were patients with other autoimmune diseases, uncontrolled infections, pregnancy or lactation. The authors isolated PBMCs from around 10 ml of fresh peripheral blood. With 1 base clipped from V and 6 bases from J, the junction kept 6 bases outside the gene matches. This CDR3 is 13 amino acids long. Germline CDR1 and CDR2: DFQATT and SNEGSKA (reference sequence).

Sequencing was performed on blood. This sequence originates from a woman younger than 45 with Graves' ophthalmopathy. The J gene is TRBJ2-7, the V gene TRBV20-1; 7 bases match TRBD2. The CDR3 loop reads CSARGGRALEQYF. The CDR3 DNA sequence: TGCAGTGCTAGAGGTGGGAGGGCCCTCGAGCAGTACTTC.